The TCR beta chain under discussion was sequenced for a study of blood T cell repertoires in COVID-19. Study background: Acute and convalescent COVID-19 samples came from the United States, Italy and Spain. In each case, the material was cDNA or gDNA derived from T cells, B-cell-depleted T cells, or PBMCs.

The V and J ends lost 2 bases and 5 bases respectively, with 15 bases between them. The V gene's germline CDR1 is GTSNPN and CDR2 SVGIG (reference sequence). The CDR3 consists of 14 residues. Per the authors' pipeline: Amplification with reference gene primers provided the estimates of nucleated cell counts. Repertoires were generated with immunoSEQ multiplex PCR, while TCRdb's copy carries only in-frame clones and drops some. D and trimming come from the DNA, and the V and J calls and clone size come from that table. The sample carries about 160,000 clones, approximately 84% recorded once. The specimen was peripheral blood. The receptor's source is a woman of 80 years or more with acute or convalescent COVID-19. V and J are TRBV30 and TRBJ2-5, with D tentatively TRBD1 (5 bases). In DNA, the CDR3 is TGTGCCTGGAGTCCAGGGCTATTGGGGGAGACCCAGTACTTC. It is translated as CAWSPGLLGETQYF.